The 22 T cell receptor beta chains below come from one sample, sequenced in a study of STAT5B mutations in CD4+ large granular lymphocyte leukemia. The method was immunoSEQ multiplex PCR; TCRdb's version includes in-frame clones alone and lacks a portion of them. The table lists roughly 40,000 clones, about 88% of them singletons. The sequencing input was CD4+ T cells from blood buffy coats. The origin of the receptors is a human donor in good health.

The chain recombines TRBV29-1 with TRBJ1-4; TRBD1 agrees at 7 bases. The germline CDR1 and CDR2 sequences are SQVTM and ANQGSEA. CDR3 length equals 14 residues. With 5 bases clipped from V and 8 bases from J, the junction kept 11 bases outside the gene matches. The CDR3 loop is CSVMVTGASEKLFF. The CDR3 DNA reads TGCAGCGTTATGGTAACAGGGGCTAGCGAAAAACTGTTTTTT.

In its sample, this clone was seen a few times. As DNA, the CDR3 is TGTGCCAGCAGCTTTGGGTCAAGGGACGAGCAGTACTTC. Its protein product is CASSFGSRDEQYF. The chain has TRBV5-4 and TRBJ2-7; D ambiguous. The CDR3 extends over 13 amino acids. Trimming shortened V by 2 bases and J by 5 bases, and 11 bases separated the two germline ends. The germline V gene has CDR1 SGHNT and CDR2 YYREEE (reference sequence).

This clone was found once. The CDR3, as DNA: TGTGCCAGCAGTTTAAGGGGGGCTGAATCCTATGGCTACACCTTC. Translation gives CASSLRGAESYGYTF. The chain joins TRBV6-6 to TRBJ1-2; a possible D gene is TRBD1 (6 bases). This CDR3 spans 15 amino acids. Germline CDR1 is MNHNY and CDR2 is SVGAGI (reference sequence). The V end lost 4 bases, the J end lost 4 bases, and 16 bases lay between the germline ends.

The V call is TRBV5-1, the J call TRBJ2-7, with 9 bases matching TRBD1. V dropped 4 bases and J dropped 3; count of bases not matched to a gene: 17. The CDR3 consists of 18 residues. Germline values: CDR1 SGHRS, CDR2 YFSETQ. Here the CDR3 reads CASSDAYRGQGFRYEQYF. In nucleotides, the CDR3 is TGCGCCAGCAGCGACGCCTACCGGGGACAGGGTTTTCGCTACGAGCAGTACTTC.

V gene TRBV28 combines with J gene TRBJ2-3; no clear D gene. The CDR3 extends over 14 amino acids. The V and J ends lost 9 bases and 8 bases respectively, with 21 bases between them. The germline V gene encodes CDR1 MDHEN and CDR2 SYDVKM. The DNA for the CDR3 is TGTGCCAGTCTCCCCGGGTCCGACCGTGCTACGCAGTATTTT. Its translation: CASLPGSDRATQYF.

The J gene is TRBJ1-5, the V gene TRBV15; 7 bases map to TRBD1. This CDR3 contains 17 residues. Germline lookup yields CDR1 LNHNV and CDR2 YYDKDF (reference sequence). The V segment lost 3 bases and the J segment 0 bases; nucleotides outside the gene matches: 8. In DNA form, the CDR3 reads TGTGCCACCAGCAGTCGGGACAGCCTGTATAGCAATCAGCCCCAGCATTTT. Its protein product is CATSSRDSLYSNQPQHF.

This clone has more than one count but fewer than ten. The chain recombines TRBV10-3 with TRBJ2-7; TRBD2 matches 11 bases. Germline V gene data show CDR1 as ENHRY and CDR2 as SYGVKD. With 7 bases clipped from V and 2 bases from J, the junction kept 10 bases outside the gene matches. The CDR3 totals 16 residues. In DNA, the CDR3 is TGTGCCATCACGAGGGGGCTAGCGGGGGGTCCCTACGAGCAGTACTTC. Translating gives CAITRGLAGGPYEQYF.

A single count supports this clone. The V gene is TRBV28, the J gene TRBJ1-5, with 7 bases fitting TRBD1. Per germline, CDR1 MDHEN and CDR2 SYDVKM. V lost 5 bases, J lost 7 bases, and 8 bases stayed unmatched. This CDR3 has 14 residues. CDR3 sequence reads: CASSPQGQRQPQHF. DNA for the CDR3: TGTGCCAGCAGTCCACAGGGGCAGAGGCAGCCCCAGCATTTT.

This clone turned up a few times. The rearrangement joins TRBV4-3 to TRBJ1-6; 9 nucleotides line up with TRBD1. Per germline, CDR1 LGHNA and CDR2 YSLEER. The CDR3 covers 16 residues. The V gene end was trimmed by 4 bases and the J gene end by 7 bases; junction bases not matched to a gene: 8. This CDR3 is CASSRALGTGNSPLHF. The CDR3, as DNA: TGCGCCAGCAGCCGGGCGTTAGGGACAGGGAATTCACCCCTCCACTTT.

This chain connects TRBV7-3 to TRBJ2-3; 9 bases match TRBD2. After removal of 3 bases from V and 4 bases from J, the junction contained 8 bases not matched to a gene. The CDR3 runs to 16 residues. Germline values: CDR1 SGHTA, CDR2 FQGTGA. The CDR3 spells CASSFQAGGNADTQYF. As DNA, the CDR3 is TGTGCCAGCAGCTTTCAGGCGGGGGGGAACGCAGATACGCAGTATTTT.

In nucleotides, the CDR3 is TGTGCCAGCAGCTTATATGGGACAGGGTCGTTTTCACCCCTCCACTTT. This translates into CASSLYGTGSFSPLHF. This chain links TRBV7-6 with TRBJ1-6, with 9 bases matching TRBD1. This CDR3 spans 16 amino acids. Trimming removed 2 bases from V and 9 bases from J; junction bases left unmatched: 8. The germline CDR1 and CDR2 sequences are SGHVS and FNYEAQ.

This clone was seen only once. The chain links TRBV7-8 to TRBJ2-2, with unresolved D. Germline V gene lookup returns CDR1 SGHVS and CDR2 FQNEAQ. V was pared by 8 bases and J by 4 bases, with 17 bases between. This CDR3 spans 15 amino acids. CDR3 protein: CASSQSPDGTGELFF. CDR3 sequence (DNA): TGTGCCAGCTCGCAATCCCCAGACGGCACCGGGGAGCTGTTTTTT.

Written as DNA, the CDR3 is TGTGCCAGTAGTATAGATCAGGAGACAGCCCTAGGGAGCAATCAGCCCCAGCATTTT. Its protein product is CASSIDQETALGSNQPQHF. This rearrangement joins TRBV19 to TRBJ1-5; D possibly corresponds to TRBD1 (5 bases). The germline V gene has CDR1 LNHDA and CDR2 SQIVND (reference sequence). Trimming cost V 0 bases and J 1 base, with 19 bases left between them. This CDR3 contains 19 residues.

The rearrangement uses TRBV25-1 and TRBJ2-3, with D uncertain. The germline V gene encodes CDR1 MGHDK and CDR2 SYGVNS. Trimming removed 5 bases from V and 0 bases from J, with 9 bases in between. CDR3 length: 14 amino acids. The CDR3 reads CASSRPLSTDTQYF. CDR3 DNA: TGTGCCAGCAGTCGACCCTTGAGCACAGATACGCAGTATTTT.

V and J are TRBV27 and TRBJ2-5, with D unresolved. The germline CDR1 and CDR2 sequences are MNHEY and SMNVEV (reference sequence). This CDR3 spans 13 amino acids. With 3 bases removed from V and 5 bases from J, the gap between germline ends came to 10 bases. This CDR3 reads CASSFWGSETQYF. DNA of the CDR3: TGTGCCAGCAGTTTTTGGGGTAGTGAGACCCAGTACTTC.

This chain joins TRBV5-4 and TRBJ1-1; no definite D call. CDR3 length equals 13 residues. V dropped 0 bases and J dropped 2 bases, with 5 bases sitting between them. CDR1 is SGHNT and CDR2 is YYREEE in the germline V gene (reference sequence). The CDR3 loop reads CASSLDYNTEAFF. As DNA, the CDR3 is TGTGCCAGCAGCTTGGACTATAACACTGAAGCTTTCTTT.

DNA for the CDR3: TGCGCCAGCAGCCCAAGCATTGGCTCCCCCTACGAGCAGTACTTC. This sequence encodes CASSPSIGSPYEQYF. The chain links TRBV5-1 to TRBJ2-7; D gene uncertain. The CDR3 loop spans 15 amino acids. Trimming removed 4 bases at V and 2 bases at J, with 16 bases between. Germline-derived CDR1 and CDR2 are SGHRS and YFSETQ.

V and J are TRBV6-5 and TRBJ1-4; no reliable D call. This CDR3 contains 12 residues. The V gene lost 5 bases and the J gene lost 6 bases, with 7 bases spanning the gap. Looked up from germline, CDR1 is MNHEY and CDR2 is SVGAGI. The CDR3 DNA reads as TGTGCCAGCAGTCGACTTTATGAAAAACTGTTTTTT. This encodes CASSRLYEKLFF.

V and J are TRBV9 and TRBJ1-4; a possible D gene is TRBD1 (5 bases). The CDR3 has 15 residues. V lost 4 bases and J 6 bases, leaving 16 bases between the germline ends. In germline, CDR1 is SGDLS, CDR2 YYNGEE. The CDR3 is CASSKALQGDEKLFF. CDR3 bases: TGTGCCAGCAGCAAGGCTCTGCAGGGAGATGAAAAACTGTTTTTT. The variable domain in full, with the rest retrieved from reference TRBV9 and TRBJ1-4, is DSGVTQTPKHLITATGQRVTLRCSPRSGDLSVYWYQQSLDQGLQFLIQYYNGEERAKGNILERFSAQQFPDLHSELNLSSLELGDSALYFCASSKALQGDEKLFFGSGTQLSVL.

V and J are TRBV9 and TRBJ2-4; no definite D call. There are 16 residues in the CDR3. V lost 4 bases to trimming and J lost 0 bases, with 14 bases between them. Germline CDR1 SGDLS, CDR2 YYNGEE. As DNA, the CDR3 is TGTGCCAGCAGCCCTTCCGATCAGCTAGCCAAAAACATTCAGTACTTC. As protein: CASSPSDQLAKNIQYF.

V usage is TRBV15 and J usage is TRBJ1-1; TRBD1 matches 8 bases. Looked up from germline, CDR1 is LNHNV and CDR2 is YYDKDF (reference sequence). This CDR3 contains 14 residues. The junction had 8 bases not matched to a gene; V was cut back by 0 bases and J by 11 bases. As DNA, the CDR3 is TGTGCCACCAGCAGAGATAGTCAGGGGGCACTGGCTTTCTTT. Protein product: CATSRDSQGALAFF. Using reference TRBV15 and TRBJ1-1 for the parts outside the CDR3, the full variable domain is DAMVIQNPRYQVTQFGKPVTLSCSQTLNHNVMYWYQQKSSQAPKLLFHYYDKDFNNEADTPDNFQSRRPNTSFCFLDIRSPGLGDTAMYLCATSRDSQGALAFFGQGTRLTVV.

This chain's CDR3 is CASSREYRGRANEKLFF. CDR3 nucleotides: TGTGCCAGTAGCCGAGAGTACAGGGGTCGAGCTAATGAAAAACTGTTTTTT. The rearrangement joins TRBV19 to TRBJ1-4; 7 bases align to TRBD1. Germline V gene data show CDR1 as LNHDA and CDR2 as SQIVND (reference sequence). V trimming: 6 bases; J trimming: 3 bases; junction bases outside the gene matches: 13. The CDR3 totals 17 residues.